The following is a T cell receptor (beta chain) sequence with its context. Its antigen is not known. The sample belongs to a study of T cells in Graves' hyperthyroidism and ophthalmopathy. Study-level results: The model anticipated ophthalmopathy a median around 6 months pre-onset.

Uncontrolled infection, other autoimmune disease, pregnancy or lactation led to exclusion. In making diagnoses, clinical symptoms, serum thyroxine and TRAb, thyroid ultrasound and orbital computed tomography were all used. What was amplified from RNA transcripts were TCR beta CDR3 regions. First-round RT-PCR of the TCR CDR3 relied on the HTBI primer set. MiXCR, applied by TCRdb to the multiplex PCR reads, yields one record per CDR3 protein. Of 450,000 to 700,000 distinct CDR3 sequences detected, 35% to 55% appear once; the ten largest clones hold under 20%. The TCR sequence derives from an adult woman with Graves' disease, either hyperthyroidism or ophthalmopathy (not recorded which). Sequencing input: peripheral blood or thyroid tissue (not recorded which).

The CDR3 is CARDPGVNTEAFF. In nucleotides, the CDR3 is TGTGCTAGAGATCCCGGGGTAAACACTGAAGCTTTCTTT. This chain uses TRBV10-3 with TRBJ1-1; D call uncertain. CDR3 length: 13 amino acids. CDR1 is ENHRY and CDR2 is SYGVKD in the germline V gene.